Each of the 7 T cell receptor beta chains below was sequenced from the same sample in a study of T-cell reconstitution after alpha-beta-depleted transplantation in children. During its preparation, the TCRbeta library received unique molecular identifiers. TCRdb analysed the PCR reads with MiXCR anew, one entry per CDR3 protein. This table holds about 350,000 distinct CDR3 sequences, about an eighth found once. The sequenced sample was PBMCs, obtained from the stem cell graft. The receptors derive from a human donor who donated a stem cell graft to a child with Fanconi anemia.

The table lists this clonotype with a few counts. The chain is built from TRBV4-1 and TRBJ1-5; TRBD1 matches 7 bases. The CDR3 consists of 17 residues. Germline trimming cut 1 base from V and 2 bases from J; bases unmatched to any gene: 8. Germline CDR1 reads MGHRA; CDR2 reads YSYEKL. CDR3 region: CASSQVPTGQGNQPQHF. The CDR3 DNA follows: TGCGCCAGCAGCCAAGTCCCGACAGGGCAAGGCAATCAGCCCCAGCATTTT.

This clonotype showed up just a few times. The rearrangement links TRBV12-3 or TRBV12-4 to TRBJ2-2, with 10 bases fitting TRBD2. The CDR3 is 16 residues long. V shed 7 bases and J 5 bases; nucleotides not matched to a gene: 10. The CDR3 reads CASNRARAGGTGELFF. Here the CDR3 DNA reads TGTGCCAGCAATAGAGCACGAGCGGGGGGGACCGGGGAGCTGTTTTTT.

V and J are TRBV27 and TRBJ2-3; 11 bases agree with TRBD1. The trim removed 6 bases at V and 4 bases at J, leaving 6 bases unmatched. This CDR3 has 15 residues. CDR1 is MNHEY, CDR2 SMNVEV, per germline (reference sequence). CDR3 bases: TGTGCCAGCAGCCCCGGACAGGGGGCAGCAGATACGCAGTATTTT. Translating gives CASSPGQGAADTQYF.

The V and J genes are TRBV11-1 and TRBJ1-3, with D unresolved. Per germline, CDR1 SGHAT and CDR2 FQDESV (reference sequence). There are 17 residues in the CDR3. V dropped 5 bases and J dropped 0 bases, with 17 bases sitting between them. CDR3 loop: CASSPPGSTDSGNTIYF. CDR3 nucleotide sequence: TGTGCCAGCAGCCCTCCGGGGAGTACCGACTCTGGAAACACCATATATTTT. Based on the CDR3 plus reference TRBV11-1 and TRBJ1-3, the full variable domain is EAEVAQSPRYKITEKSQAVAFWCDPISGHATLYWYRQILGQGPELLVQFQDESVVDDSQLPKDRFSAERLKGVDSTLKIQPAELGDSAMYLCASSPPGSTDSGNTIYFGEGSWLTVV.

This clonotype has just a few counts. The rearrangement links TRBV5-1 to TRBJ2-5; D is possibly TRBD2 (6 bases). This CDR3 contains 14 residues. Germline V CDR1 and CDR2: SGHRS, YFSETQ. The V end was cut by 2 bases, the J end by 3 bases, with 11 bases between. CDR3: CASSLMDYEETQYF. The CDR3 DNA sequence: TGCGCCAGCAGCTTAATGGACTATGAAGAGACCCAGTACTTC. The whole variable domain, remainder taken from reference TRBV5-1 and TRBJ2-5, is KAGVTQTPRYLIKTRGQQVTLSCSPISGHRSVSWYQQTPGQGLQFLFEYFSETQRNKGNFPGRFSGRQFSNSRSEMNVSTLELGDSALYLCASSLMDYEETQYFGPGTRLLVL.

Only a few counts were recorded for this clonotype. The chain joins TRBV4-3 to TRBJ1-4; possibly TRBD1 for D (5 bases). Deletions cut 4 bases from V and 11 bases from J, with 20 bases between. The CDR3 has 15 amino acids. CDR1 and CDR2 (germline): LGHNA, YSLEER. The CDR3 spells CASSRGERPLGKLFF. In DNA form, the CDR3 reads TGCGCCAGCAGCCGGGGGGAGCGTCCCCTTGGGAAACTGTTTTTT.

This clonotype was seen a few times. The CDR3 bases are TGTGCCAGCAGTTTAAGTAGCGGGGGGAAATACACAGATACGCAGTATTTT. Amino acid sequence: CASSLSSGGKYTDTQYF. The chain combines TRBV12-3 or TRBV12-4 with TRBJ2-3, with 10 nucleotides matching TRBD2. CDR3 size: 17 residues. V lost 2 bases, J lost 2 bases, and 7 bases stayed unmatched.